This T cell receptor beta chain came from a study of cytomegalovirus exposure and HLA in healthy donors. In regard to this clone: The antigen is unknown.

The CDR3 loop spans 14 amino acids. Vbeta (60) and Jbeta (13) primers were used in the PCR. Produced via immunoSEQ multiplex PCR; TCRdb's table is partial and in-frame only. The table records more than 110,000 clones, around 81% of them present only once. Findings of the study overall: It was about 150 TCR beta chains that were listed as cytomegalovirus-associated. Evidence from a later analysis indicated that most CMV-associated TCR beta chains looked HLA-restricted. Both high specificity and high sensitivity reportedly marked the classifier's diagnosis of cytomegalovirus status. Later analysis suggested links between common viral pathogens and several top significant clusters.

The genes are TRBV21-1 and TRBJ2-5; the D segment call TRBD2 is taken from the table without a DNA check. TRBV21-1 constitutes a pseudogene. The sequence was obtained from a male donor in good health and CMV-seronegative. Sequenced sample: PBMCs. CDR3 residues: CASSKAGGQETQYF. The CDR3 region has the DNA TGTGCCAGCAGCAAAGCTGGCGGCCAAGAGACCCAGTACTTC.